One and the same sample provided the 20 T cell receptor beta chains below, sequenced in a study of blood T cell repertoires in COVID-19. Libraries were prepared by immunoSEQ multiplex PCR; TCRdb keeps only in-frame clonotypes and omits some of them. The top ten hold around 9.8% of the sample, which has 150,000 to 160,000 clones, around 83% seen once. Input material: peripheral blood. The receptor source for this set is a woman aged 50 to 60 with acute or convalescent COVID-19.

The chain combines TRBV6-5 with TRBJ2-3, with 9 bases aligning to TRBD2. The ends lost 0 bases at V and 6 bases at J; junction bases unmatched: 7. The germline V gene has CDR1 MNHEY and CDR2 SVGAGI. The CDR3 has 16 residues. CDR3: CASSYSRRGGSDTQYF. CDR3 DNA: TGTGCCAGCAGTTACTCGCGGCGGGGGGGCTCCGATACGCAGTATTTT.

This chain connects TRBV5-1 to TRBJ1-3; D gene unclear. The CDR3 is made up of 15 amino acids. The V gene's germline CDR1 is SGHRS and CDR2 YFSETQ. V lost 1 base to trimming and J lost 0 bases, with 8 bases between them. This chain's CDR3 is CASSLTDYSGNTIYF. CDR3 in DNA: TGCGCCAGCAGCTTGACGGACTACTCTGGAAACACCATATATTTT.

The rearrangement links TRBV7-9 to TRBJ2-3; D may be TRBD1 (6 bases). Germline loops: CDR1 SEHNR, CDR2 FQNEAQ (reference sequence). V was pared by 4 bases and J by 2 bases, with 19 bases between. The CDR3 contains 17 residues. This chain's CDR3 is CASSSIYMGAFTDTQYF. The CDR3 DNA is TGTGCCAGCAGCTCTATATATATGGGGGCCTTCACAGATACGCAGTATTTT.

The J gene is TRBJ2-1, the V gene TRBV6-2 or TRBV6-3; TRBD2 agrees at 9 bases. The CDR3 loop spans 18 amino acids. Germline trimming cut 5 bases from V and 0 bases from J; bases unmatched to any gene: 11. Germline CDR1 and CDR2: MNHEY and SVGEGT. The CDR3 is CASSGPAGGSSSYNEQFF. The CDR3 bases are TGTGCCAGCAGTGGCCCAGCGGGGGGCTCCAGCTCCTACAATGAGCAGTTCTTC.

This chain links TRBV5-1 with TRBJ2-7; TRBD1 matches 10 bases. Per the germline V gene, CDR1 is SGHRS and CDR2 is YFSETQ. V gave up 0 bases and J gave up 3 bases; unmatched junction bases: 9. This CDR3 has 17 residues. CDR3 coding DNA: TGCGCCAGCAGCTTGGTAGGTTATGGGACAGGGGACTACGAGCAGTACTTC. It is translated as CASSLVGYGTGDYEQYF.

The DNA for the CDR3 is TGTGCCAGTAGTATGGGCAGGGGATTCGGTAATTCACCCCTCCACTTT. As protein: CASSMGRGFGNSPLHF. This chain connects TRBV19 to TRBJ1-6; D perhaps matches TRBD1 (6 bases). Looked up from germline, CDR1 is LNHDA and CDR2 is SQIVND (reference sequence). Trimming shortened V by 3 bases and J by 6 bases, and 15 bases separated the two germline ends. This CDR3 region has 16 residues.

V gene TRBV27 combines with J gene TRBJ1-4, with a possible D match to TRBD1 (5 bases). CDR1 and CDR2 (germline): MNHEY, SMNVEV (reference sequence). The ends were cut back, 2 bases at V and 0 bases at J, with 13 bases in the middle. The CDR3 contains 17 residues. The CDR3 sequence is CASSLTSGFSTNEKLFF. CDR3 nucleotide sequence: TGTGCCAGCAGTTTAACGTCAGGGTTCTCAACTAATGAAAAACTGTTTTTT.

This chain joins TRBV19 and TRBJ1-4; D perhaps matches TRBD1 (5 bases). The CDR3 length is 14 residues. V lost 3 bases and J 1 base, leaving 6 bases between the germline ends. Germline V gene data show CDR1 as LNHDA and CDR2 as SQIVND (reference sequence). The CDR3 sequence: CASSIGGTNEKLFF. For the CDR3, the DNA is TGTGCCAGTAGTATCGGGGGAACTAATGAAAAACTGTTTTTT.

The rearrangement joins TRBV4-2 to TRBJ2-3; TRBD1 might be the D (5 bases). V was cut by 0 bases and J by 4 bases, with 17 bases left in between. Looked up from germline, CDR1 is LGHNA and CDR2 is YNFKEQ. The CDR3 is 17 residues long. The CDR3 DNA reads as TGTGCCAGCAGCCAAGAGGCCGCTCGCCAGGGCGCAGATACGCAGTATTTT. It translates to CASSQEAARQGADTQYF.

The chain uses TRBV5-1 and TRBJ2-6; 11 bases are shared with TRBD2. The CDR3 has 17 residues. The V and J ends lost 3 bases and 3 bases, in that order; junction bases with no gene match: 5. Germline assignment: CDR1 SGHRS and CDR2 YFSETQ. The CDR3 region is CASSYTSGGSGANVLTF. The CDR3, as DNA: TGCGCCAGCAGCTATACTAGCGGGGGAAGTGGGGCCAACGTCCTGACTTTC.

The chain recombines TRBV5-1 with TRBJ1-5; 7 nucleotides line up with TRBD1. Germline CDR1 SGHRS, CDR2 YFSETQ. V lost 0 bases to trimming and J lost 6 bases; unmatched junction nucleotides: 3. The CDR3 consists of 14 residues. The CDR3 region has the DNA TGCGCCAGCAGCTTGGGACAGGGAACTCAGCCCCAGCATTTT. Translating it yields CASSLGQGTQPQHF.

The rearrangement links TRBV3-1 (or the pseudogene TRBV3-2) to TRBJ2-7; 8 bases are shared with TRBD1. Germline CDR1 LGHDT, CDR2 YNNKEL (reference sequence). Trimming removed 3 bases from V and 3 bases from J; junction bases left unmatched: 4. This CDR3 has 14 amino acids. The chain's CDR3 is CASSQFTGGYEQYF. DNA for the CDR3: TGTGCCAGCAGCCAGTTCACAGGGGGCTACGAGCAGTACTTC.

The chain couples TRBV7-9 to TRBJ1-2; TRBD1 matches at 8 bases. Germline CDR1 SEHNR, CDR2 FQNEAQ (reference sequence). The CDR3 has 14 amino acids. The V segment lost 3 bases and the J segment 7 bases; nucleotides outside the gene matches: 7. The CDR3 is CASSLAGGEGGYTF. CDR3 in DNA: TGTGCCAGCAGCTTGGCAGGGGGCGAGGGTGGCTACACCTTC. Combining the CDR3 with reference TRBV7-9 and TRBJ1-2 gives the whole variable domain DTGVSQNPRHKITKRGQNVTFRCDPISEHNRLYWYRQTLGQGPEFLTYFQNEAQLEKSRLLSDRFSAERPKGSFSTLEIQRTEQGDSAMYLCASSLAGGEGGYTFGSGTRLTVV.

This sequence joins TRBV25-1 and TRBJ1-4; D gene uncertain. The length of the CDR3 is 15 residues. Per the germline V gene, CDR1 is MGHDK and CDR2 is SYGVNS. V was cut by 2 bases and J by 4 bases, with 11 bases left in between. CDR3 DNA sequence: TGTGCCAGCAGTGAAGGAGGAGGAAATAATGAAAAACTGTTTTTT. Its translation is CASSEGGGNNEKLFF.

J is TRBJ2-7 and V is TRBV7-9; TRBD2 is a possible D gene (5 bases). Germline CDR1 and CDR2: SEHNR and FQNEAQ (reference sequence). CDR3 length: 14 residues. Between the trimmed V and J ends, which lost 2 bases and 3 bases, there was a span of 11 bases. The CDR3 DNA follows: TGTGCCAGCAGCTTACTTCGGGGAGACTACGAGCAGTACTTC. As protein: CASSLLRGDYEQYF. Together with reference TRBV7-9 and TRBJ2-7, the CDR3 gives the full variable domain: DTGVSQNPRHKITKRGQNVTFRCDPISEHNRLYWYRQTLGQGPEFLTYFQNEAQLEKSRLLSDRFSAERPKGSFSTLEIQRTEQGDSAMYLCASSLLRGDYEQYFGPGTRLTVT.

The chain combines TRBV5-4 with TRBJ1-3; no reliable D call. Trimming shortened V by 1 base and J by 3 bases, and 5 bases separated the two germline ends. The CDR3 has 13 residues. The V gene's germline CDR1 is SGHNT and CDR2 YYREEE (reference sequence). In nucleotides, the CDR3 is TGTGCCAGCAGCTTGATCGGTGGAAACACCATATATTTT. It translates to CASSLIGGNTIYF.

This clone has just a few counts. This chain connects TRBV28 to TRBJ2-2; possibly TRBD1 for D (6 bases). The germline V and J ends were trimmed by 6 bases and 5 bases, with 13 bases remaining between them. The CDR3 is made up of 14 amino acids. Germline V gene lookup returns CDR1 MDHEN and CDR2 SYDVKM. CDR3 in amino acids: CASSYTQGTGELFF. The CDR3 DNA follows: TGTGCCAGCAGCTACACACAGGGAACCGGGGAGCTGTTTTTT.

The gene calls are TRBV5-1 and TRBJ2-1, with 13 positions matching TRBD2. V shed 4 bases and J 8 bases; nucleotides not matched to a gene: 6. CDR3 length: 15 residues. The germline V gene has CDR1 SGHRS and CDR2 YFSETQ. CDR3 amino acids: CASSITSGGAYEQFF. Here the CDR3 DNA reads TGCGCCAGCAGCATCACTAGCGGGGGGGCATATGAGCAGTTCTTC.

The chain couples TRBV14 to TRBJ1-1; no reliable D call. The CDR3 has 14 residues. The germline V gene has CDR1 SGHDN and CDR2 FVKESK. V dropped 0 bases and J dropped 5 bases, with 10 bases sitting between them. The chain's CDR3 is CASSQDRRWTEAFF. The DNA for the CDR3 is TGTGCCAGCAGCCAAGATCGGCGGTGGACTGAAGCTTTCTTT. The whole variable domain, remainder taken from reference TRBV14 and TRBJ1-1, is EAGVTQFPSHSVIEKGQTVTLRCDPISGHDNLYWYRRVMGKEIKFLLHFVKESKQDESGMPNNRFLAERTGGTYSTLKVQPAELEDSGVYFCASSQDRRWTEAFFGQGTRLTVV.

The V and J genes are TRBV9 and TRBJ1-6; TRBD1 might be the D (5 bases). The CDR3 has 15 residues. Trimming shortened V by 1 base and J by 1 base, and 6 bases separated the two germline ends. In germline, CDR1 is SGDLS, CDR2 YYNGEE. The CDR3 nucleotides are TGTGCCAGCAGCGTACAGGGTTCCTATAATTCACCCCTCCACTTT. This codes for CASSVQGSYNSPLHF.